What follows are 8 T cell receptor beta chains derived from one specimen sequenced in a study of beta chain features in type 1 diabetes. Study-wide points: All four CD4+ subsets from Type 1 diabetes patients carried moderately but significantly shorter TCRB CDR3s.

Every bit of the isolated RNA underwent reverse transcription, so sequencing read expressed TCRB transcripts. Clones were sequenced by immunoSEQ multiplex PCR, and TCRdb holds only the in-frame ones, with some missing. Here the sample spans 600,000 to 700,000 clones, approximately 13% being singletons. For these TCRs, the target antigens are not known. What was sequenced was naive CD4+ T cells from blood. Receptors originate from a young man with type 1 diabetes.

This sequence joins TRBV18 and TRBJ2-7; no definite D call. This CDR3 has 14 amino acids. Germline CDR1 KGHSH, CDR2 LQKENI. Trimming cost V 2 bases and J 0 bases, with 8 bases left between them. The CDR3: CASSPESSSYEQYF. In nucleotides, the CDR3 is TGTGCCAGCTCACCAGAGAGCAGCTCCTACGAGCAGTACTTC.

The chain carries TRBV27 and TRBJ2-3; D unresolved. The CDR3 is 11 amino acids. Trimming pared 3 bases from V and 7 bases from J, leaving 5 bases between. Germline CDR1 MNHEY, CDR2 SMNVEV (reference sequence). The CDR3 reads CASSFQNTQYF. The CDR3 DNA sequence: TGTGCCAGCAGTTTTCAAAATACGCAGTATTTT.

This clone was seen a handful of times. The chain has TRBV14 and TRBJ2-1, with D possibly matching TRBD1 (6 bases). CDR1 and CDR2 (germline): SGHDN, FVKESK. V was pared by 0 bases and J by 4 bases, with 16 bases between. This CDR3 spans 17 amino acids. The CDR3 sequence: CASSQERNRAEYNEQFF. CDR3 DNA sequence: TGTGCCAGCAGCCAAGAAAGGAACAGGGCTGAATACAATGAGCAGTTCTTC.

The chain has TRBV28 and TRBJ2-1; TRBD2 might be the D (6 bases). This CDR3 region has 15 residues. CDR1 and CDR2 (germline): MDHEN, SYDVKM. The V and J ends lost 6 bases and 6 bases respectively, with 18 bases between them. The CDR3 sequence is CASRPGGDPLNEQFF. As DNA, the CDR3 is TGTGCCAGCAGGCCCGGCGGGGACCCTCTCAATGAGCAGTTCTTC. The variable domain in full, with the rest retrieved from reference TRBV28 and TRBJ2-1, is DVKVTQSSRYLVKRTGEKVFLECVQDMDHENMFWYRQDPGLGLRLIYFSYDVKMKEKGDIPEGYSVSREKKERFSLILESASTNQTSMYLCASRPGGDPLNEQFFGPGTRLTVL.

This clone was seen a few times. The V call is TRBV5-4, the J call TRBJ2-5; D not certain. Germline loops: CDR1 SGHNT, CDR2 YYREEE (reference sequence). The germline V and J ends were trimmed by 0 bases and 5 bases, with 11 bases remaining between them. The CDR3 extends over 14 amino acids. The CDR3 coding sequence is TGTGCCAGCAGCTTGGGCGGTAACGGGGAGACCCAGTACTTC. It encodes CASSLGGNGETQYF.

V is TRBV4-2 and J is TRBJ2-7; a possible D gene is TRBD2 (5 bases). Germline CDR1 and CDR2: LGHNA and YNFKEQ. The CDR3 length is 15 residues. Deletions cut 0 bases from V and 2 bases from J, with 11 bases between. CDR3 in amino acids: CASSQDGGRTYEQYF. CDR3 nucleotide sequence: TGTGCCAGCAGCCAAGATGGAGGCAGGACCTACGAGCAGTACTTC.

The CDR3: CASSLIDRVQPQHF. The CDR3, as DNA: TGTGCCAGCAGCTTAATTGACAGGGTACAGCCCCAGCATTTT. The V gene is TRBV7-2, the J gene TRBJ1-5; 7 bases agree with TRBD1. Losses at the gene ends were 2 bases for V and 7 bases for J; bases not matched to a gene: 5. The CDR3 is made up of 14 amino acids. Per germline, CDR1 SGHTA and CDR2 FQGNSA. The full variable domain, completed using reference TRBV7-2 and TRBJ1-5, is GAGVSQSPSNKVTEKGKDVELRCDPISGHTALYWYRQSLGQGLEFLIYFQGNSAPDKSGLPSDRFSAERTGGSVSTLTIQRTQQEDSAVYLCASSLIDRVQPQHFGDGTRLSIL.

CDR3 protein: CASSRGAGANVLTF. The CDR3 coding sequence is TGTGCCAGCAGCCGAGGGGCTGGGGCCAACGTCCTGACTTTC. The genes are TRBV7-8 and TRBJ2-6; D is perhaps TRBD1 or TRBD2 (5 bases each). V dropped 5 bases and J dropped 2 bases, with 7 bases sitting between them. The CDR3 totals 14 residues. Germline V lookup: CDR1 SGHVS, CDR2 FQNEAQ.